One sample yielded the 20 T cell receptor beta chains listed below, sequenced in a study of blood T cell repertoires in COVID-19. Repertoires were generated with immunoSEQ multiplex PCR, while TCRdb's copy carries only in-frame clones and drops some. The table lists 100,000 or so clones, 75% to 95% of them singletons. Sequenced material: peripheral blood. These receptors were collected from a woman between 50 and 59 years old in a cohort sampled during active COVID-19.

V is TRBV18 and J is TRBJ2-5; D gene unclear. The CDR3 is 15 residues long. The V gene lost 0 bases and the J gene lost 2 bases, with 10 bases spanning the gap. Germline CDR1 reads KGHSH; CDR2 reads LQKENI. The CDR3 loop is CASSPPGFRQETQYF. As DNA, the CDR3 is TGTGCCAGCTCACCACCCGGGTTTCGACAAGAGACCCAGTACTTC.

The chain combines TRBV5-1 with TRBJ2-7, with D perhaps TRBD2 (6 bases). The germline CDR1 and CDR2 sequences are SGHRS and YFSETQ. V lost 5 bases to trimming and J lost 0 bases, with 12 bases between them. There are 14 residues in the CDR3. The CDR3 sequence: CASRGTGSSYEQYF. The CDR3 coding sequence is TGCGCCAGCAGGGGGACTGGTAGCTCCTACGAGCAGTACTTC.

This chain connects TRBV5-1 to TRBJ2-1; D is unresolved. Germline V lookup: CDR1 SGHRS, CDR2 YFSETQ. V lost 4 bases and J 7 bases, leaving 15 bases between the germline ends. The CDR3 spans 14 residues. CDR3: CASSPHETGNEQFF. The CDR3 DNA follows: TGCGCCAGCAGCCCACATGAGACGGGTAATGAGCAGTTCTTC.

CDR3 protein: CATSGFSGNEQFF. CDR3 nucleotide sequence: TGTGCCACCAGTGGTTTTTCCGGGAATGAGCAGTTCTTC. The chain recombines TRBV24-1 with TRBJ2-1; no definite D call. The CDR3 contains 13 residues. V was trimmed by 5 bases and J by 7 bases, leaving 11 bases between them. CDR1 and CDR2 from the germline V gene are KGHDR and SFDVKD.

This clone is a singleton in its sample. The rearrangement joins TRBV7-3 to TRBJ1-1; 9 positions agree with TRBD1. Looked up from germline, CDR1 is SGHTA and CDR2 is FQGTGA. V trimming: 6 bases; J trimming: 11 bases; junction bases outside the gene matches: 10. CDR3 length: 13 residues. The DNA of the CDR3 is TGTGCCAGCAGTTCAACAGGGGGCGCCTTCGCTTTCTTT. This gives the protein CASSSTGGAFAFF.

This chain connects TRBV3-1 (or the pseudogene TRBV3-2) to TRBJ2-7; TRBD2 might be the D (6 bases). The CDR3 runs to 20 residues. CDR1 and CDR2 (germline): LGHDT, YNNKEL (reference sequence). V was trimmed by 3 bases and J by 3 bases, leaving 30 bases between them. The CDR3 here is CASSHGVGGLWKLGGYEQYF. DNA of the CDR3: TGTGCCAGCAGCCACGGAGTCGGGGGTCTCTGGAAATTGGGTGGCTACGAGCAGTACTTC.

The gene calls are TRBV2 and TRBJ2-7; 7 nucleotides align to TRBD2. The CDR3 is made up of 13 amino acids. CDR1 is SNHLY and CDR2 is FYNNEI in the germline V gene. The V gene end was trimmed by 7 bases and the J gene end by 0 bases; junction bases not matched to a gene: 3. CDR3 in amino acids: CASTGGNSYEQYF. DNA for the CDR3: TGTGCCAGCACGGGAGGAAACTCCTACGAGCAGTACTTC.

This rearrangement joins TRBV12-3 or TRBV12-4 to TRBJ2-1; 8 positions match TRBD1. CDR3 length: 13 residues. Trimming cost V 5 bases and J 10 bases; bases outside gene matches: 7. The CDR3 loop reads CASSRTGTGEQFF. In nucleotides, the CDR3 is TGTGCCAGCAGTCGGACAGGGACGGGGGAGCAGTTCTTC.

The gene calls are TRBV7-9 and TRBJ1-2, with D unresolved. The CDR3 runs to 12 residues. The germline V and J ends were trimmed by 4 bases and 3 bases, with 6 bases remaining between them. Germline CDR1 is SEHNR and CDR2 is FQNEAQ (reference sequence). The CDR3 DNA reads as TGTGCCAGCAGCTCGGGTGACTATGGCTACACCTTC. It is translated as CASSSGDYGYTF.

The chain has TRBV7-2 and TRBJ2-3, with D tentatively TRBD2 (7 bases). The CDR3 runs 14 residues. CDR1 is SGHTA, CDR2 FQGNSA, per germline. V lost 5 bases and J lost 2, with 11 bases in between. The CDR3 is CASSAGANTDTQYF. The CDR3 coding sequence is TGTGCCAGCAGCGCGGGGGCCAACACAGATACGCAGTATTTT.

This clone was counted a few times. V gene TRBV6-5 combines with J gene TRBJ1-5; TRBD1 matches 9 bases. The germline V gene has CDR1 MNHEY and CDR2 SVGAGI. After removal of 6 bases from V and 2 bases from J, the junction contained 5 bases not matched to a gene. The CDR3 runs to 15 residues. The CDR3 is CASRQGAEGNQPQHF. The CDR3 nucleotides read TGTGCCAGCAGACAGGGGGCTGAGGGCAATCAGCCCCAGCATTTT.

This chain joins TRBV5-1 and TRBJ1-2; maybe TRBD1 (5 bases). Germline assignment: CDR1 SGHRS and CDR2 YFSETQ. Deletions cut 4 bases from V and 6 bases from J, with 16 bases between. CDR3 length: 14 amino acids. In nucleotides, the CDR3 is TGCGCCAGCAGCCCTACGATGGGAGGGGATGGCTACACCTTC. Amino acid sequence: CASSPTMGGDGYTF.

This chain connects TRBV27 to TRBJ2-7, with TRBD1 matching over 10 bases. The CDR3 spans 16 residues. V was pared by 5 bases and J by 2 bases, with 9 bases of the junction left unmatched. CDR1 and CDR2 (germline): MNHEY, SMNVEV (reference sequence). The CDR3 bases are TGTGCCAGCAGTCCACCGGGACAGGGGTTCCCCTACGAGCAGTACTTC. Its translation: CASSPPGQGFPYEQYF.

The chain has TRBV6-6 and TRBJ1-4; TRBD1 agrees at 12 bases. The CDR3 totals 15 residues. The V and J ends lost 8 bases and 4 bases, in that order; junction bases with no gene match: 5. Germline V lookup: CDR1 MNHNY, CDR2 SVGAGI (reference sequence). Here the CDR3 reads CASWGQGAYNEKLFF. In DNA, the CDR3 is TGTGCCAGCTGGGGACAGGGGGCGTATAATGAAAAACTGTTTTTT.

The chain uses TRBV3-1 (or the pseudogene TRBV3-2) and TRBJ2-5; D possibly corresponds to TRBD2 (5 bases). The CDR3 is 16 amino acids. The V end lost 6 bases, the J end lost 5 bases, and 22 bases lay between the germline ends. Germline lookup yields CDR1 LGHDT and CDR2 YNNKEL (reference sequence). The CDR3 DNA is TGTGCCAGCAGGCGAGAGGAGGCAGTGGCTTCTGAGACCCAGTACTTC. Its translation is CASRREEAVASETQYF.

As for this clone: Distinct nucleotide sequences in the sample also encode this CDR3. The chain carries TRBV5-1 and TRBJ2-7; TRBD2 agrees at 10 bases. CDR3 length: 14 amino acids. The J segment lost 0 bases and the V segment lost 3 bases, leaving 0 bases of the junction unmatched. Germline lookup yields CDR1 SGHRS and CDR2 YFSETQ. This CDR3 is CASSSSGSSYEQYF. The CDR3 nucleotides read TGCGCCAGCAGCTCTAGCGGGAGCTCCTACGAGCAGTACTTC.

The genes are TRBV28 and TRBJ1-5, with D possibly being TRBD1 (6 bases). The CDR3 runs 14 residues. Deletions cut 3 bases from V and 6 bases from J, with 12 bases between. Germline CDR1 is MDHEN and CDR2 is SYDVKM. The CDR3: CASSLGGAGQPQHF. As DNA, the CDR3 is TGTGCCAGCAGTTTGGGGGGGGCGGGTCAGCCCCAGCATTTT. The full variable domain, completed using reference TRBV28 and TRBJ1-5, is DVKVTQSSRYLVKRTGEKVFLECVQDMDHENMFWYRQDPGLGLRLIYFSYDVKMKEKGDIPEGYSVSREKKERFSLILESASTNQTSMYLCASSLGGAGQPQHFGDGTRLSIL.

The genes are TRBV4-1 and TRBJ1-5; tentative D call: TRBD1 (6 bases). Per the germline V gene, CDR1 is MGHRA and CDR2 is YSYEKL. The CDR3 runs to 15 residues. V was shortened by 2 bases and J by 6 bases, with 14 bases between the two germline ends. CDR3 in amino acids: CASSQSGGGGQPQHF. The CDR3 DNA sequence: TGCGCCAGCAGCCAATCTGGGGGGGGCGGTCAGCCCCAGCATTTT.

This chain joins TRBV2 and TRBJ2-7, with a possible D match to TRBD1 (5 bases). V was clipped by 11 bases and J by 0 bases, with 17 bases between them. The CDR3 extends over 14 amino acids. Germline lookup yields CDR1 SNHLY and CDR2 FYNNEI. In DNA, the CDR3 is TGTGCCGGACATAATATCGATAGCTCCTACGAGCAGTACTTC. Protein product: CAGHNIDSSYEQYF.

The V gene is TRBV11-2, the J gene TRBJ1-5, with TRBD1 as a possible D gene (5 bases). This CDR3 comprises 13 residues. The germline V gene encodes CDR1 SGHAT and CDR2 FQNNGV. V lost 5 bases and J 3 bases, leaving 8 bases between the germline ends. The DNA of the CDR3 is TGTGCCAGCAGCCAGGGAATCAATCAGCCCCAGCATTTT. Protein product: CASSQGINQPQHF.